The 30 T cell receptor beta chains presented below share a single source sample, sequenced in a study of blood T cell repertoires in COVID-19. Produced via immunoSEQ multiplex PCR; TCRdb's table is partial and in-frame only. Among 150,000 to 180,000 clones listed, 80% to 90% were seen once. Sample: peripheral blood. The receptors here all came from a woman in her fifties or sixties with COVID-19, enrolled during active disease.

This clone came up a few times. The CDR3 region is CAWRGASSGNTIYF. The CDR3 DNA reads TGTGCCTGGAGGGGGGCTTCCTCTGGAAACACCATATATTTT. The chain couples TRBV30 to TRBJ1-3; D is perhaps TRBD1 (6 bases). V lost 3 bases, J lost 0 bases, and 9 bases lay in between. The CDR3 has 14 residues. Germline V gene data show CDR1 as GTSNPN and CDR2 as SVGIG (reference sequence).

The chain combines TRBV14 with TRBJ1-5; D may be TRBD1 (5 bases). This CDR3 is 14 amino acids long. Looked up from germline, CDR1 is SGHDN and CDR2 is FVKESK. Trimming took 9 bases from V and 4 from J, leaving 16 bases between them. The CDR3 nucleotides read TGTGCCAGTAATCAGGGCAATAGGAATCAGCCCCAGCATTTT. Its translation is CASNQGNRNQPQHF.

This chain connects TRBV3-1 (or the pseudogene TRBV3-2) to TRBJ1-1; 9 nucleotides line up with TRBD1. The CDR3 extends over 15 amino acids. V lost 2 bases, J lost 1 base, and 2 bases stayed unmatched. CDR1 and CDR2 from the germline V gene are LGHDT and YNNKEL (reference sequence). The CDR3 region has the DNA TGTGCCAGCAGCCAATGGGACAGGGCGAACACTGAAGCTTTCTTT. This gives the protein CASSQWDRANTEAFF.

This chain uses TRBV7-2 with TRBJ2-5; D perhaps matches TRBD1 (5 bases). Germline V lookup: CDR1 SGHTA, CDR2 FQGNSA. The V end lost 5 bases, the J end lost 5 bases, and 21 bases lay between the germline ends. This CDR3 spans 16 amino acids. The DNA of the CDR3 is TGTGCCAGCAGCCCCCTCGTGGGGCCTAACGGGGAGACCCAGTACTTC. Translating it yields CASSPLVGPNGETQYF.

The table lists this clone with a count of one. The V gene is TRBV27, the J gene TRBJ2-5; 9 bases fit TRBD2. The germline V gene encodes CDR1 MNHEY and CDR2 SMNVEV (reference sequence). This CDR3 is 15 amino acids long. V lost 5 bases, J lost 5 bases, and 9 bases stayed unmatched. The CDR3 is CASSQGLAGAETQYF. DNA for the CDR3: TGTGCCAGCAGTCAGGGACTAGCTGGGGCCGAGACCCAGTACTTC.

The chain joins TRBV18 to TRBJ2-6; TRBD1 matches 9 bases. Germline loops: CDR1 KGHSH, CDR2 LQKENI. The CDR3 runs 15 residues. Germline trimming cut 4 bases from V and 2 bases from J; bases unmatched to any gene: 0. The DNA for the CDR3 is TGTGCCAGCTCACGGGACAGGGCTGGGGCCAACGTCCTGACTTTC. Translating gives CASSRDRAGANVLTF.

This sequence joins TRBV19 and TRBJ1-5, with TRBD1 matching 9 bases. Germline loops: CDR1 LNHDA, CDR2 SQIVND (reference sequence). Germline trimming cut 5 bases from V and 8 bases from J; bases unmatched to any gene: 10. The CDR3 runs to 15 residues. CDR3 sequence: CASSSNRGRGEPQHF. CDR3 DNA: TGTGCCAGTAGTTCTAACAGGGGGCGCGGGGAGCCCCAGCATTTT.

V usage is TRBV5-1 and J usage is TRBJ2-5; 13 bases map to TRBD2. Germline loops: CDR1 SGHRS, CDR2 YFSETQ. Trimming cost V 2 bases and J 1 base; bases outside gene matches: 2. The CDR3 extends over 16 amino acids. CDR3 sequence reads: CASSLGLAGVQETQYF. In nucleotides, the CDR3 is TGCGCCAGCAGCTTAGGACTAGCGGGGGTCCAAGAGACCCAGTACTTC. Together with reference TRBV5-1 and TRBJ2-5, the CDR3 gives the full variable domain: KAGVTQTPRYLIKTRGQQVTLSCSPISGHRSVSWYQQTPGQGLQFLFEYFSETQRNKGNFPGRFSGRQFSNSRSEMNVSTLELGDSALYLCASSLGLAGVQETQYFGPGTRLLVL.

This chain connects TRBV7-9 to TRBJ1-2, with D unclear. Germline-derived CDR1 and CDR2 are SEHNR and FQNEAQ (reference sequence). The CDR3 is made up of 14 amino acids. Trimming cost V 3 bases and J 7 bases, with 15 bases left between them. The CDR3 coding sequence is TGTGCCAGCAGCTTTGCGGGGTTTGGTACTGGCTACACCTTC. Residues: CASSFAGFGTGYTF.

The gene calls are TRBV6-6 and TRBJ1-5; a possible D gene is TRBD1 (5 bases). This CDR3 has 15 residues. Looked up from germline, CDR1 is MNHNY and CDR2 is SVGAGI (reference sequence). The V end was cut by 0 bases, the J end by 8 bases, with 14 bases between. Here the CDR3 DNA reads TGTGCCAGCAGTTACTCGACGGGGGGGAGGGAGCCCCAGCATTTT. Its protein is CASSYSTGGREPQHF.

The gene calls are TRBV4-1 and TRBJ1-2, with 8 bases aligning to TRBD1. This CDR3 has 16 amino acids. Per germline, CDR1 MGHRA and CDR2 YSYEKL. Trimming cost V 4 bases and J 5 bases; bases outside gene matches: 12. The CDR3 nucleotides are TGCGCCAGCAGCCCGCTAGGGACAGGCAACCGATATGGCTACACCTTC. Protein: CASSPLGTGNRYGYTF.

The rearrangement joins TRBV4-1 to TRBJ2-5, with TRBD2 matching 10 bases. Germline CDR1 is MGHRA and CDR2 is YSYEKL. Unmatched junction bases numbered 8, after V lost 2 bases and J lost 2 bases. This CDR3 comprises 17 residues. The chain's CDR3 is CASSQKSGRGQQETQYF. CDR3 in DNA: TGCGCCAGCAGCCAAAAGAGCGGGAGGGGACAGCAAGAGACCCAGTACTTC.

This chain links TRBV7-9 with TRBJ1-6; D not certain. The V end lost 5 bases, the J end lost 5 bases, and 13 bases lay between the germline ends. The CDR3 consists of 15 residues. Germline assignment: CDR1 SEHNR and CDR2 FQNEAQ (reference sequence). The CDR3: CASSPGGPNNSPLHF. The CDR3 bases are TGTGCCAGCAGCCCCGGAGGACCAAATAATTCACCCCTCCACTTT.

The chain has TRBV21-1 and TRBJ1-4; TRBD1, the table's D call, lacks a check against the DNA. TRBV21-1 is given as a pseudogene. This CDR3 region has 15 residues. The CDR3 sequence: CASSPRAGGGEKLFF. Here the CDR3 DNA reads TGTGCCAGCAGCCCCCGGGCAGGGGGTGGTGAAAAACTGTTTTTT.

The CDR3, as DNA: TGTGCCAGCGGGAGGGTTGACCAGGAGCAGTTCTTC. It encodes CASGRVDQEQFF. J is TRBJ2-1 and V is TRBV3-1 (or the pseudogene TRBV3-2); TRBD2 aligns across 7 bases. J was trimmed by 10 bases and V by 8 bases; bases with no gene match: 8. This CDR3 has 12 residues. The V gene's germline CDR1 is LGHDT and CDR2 YNNKEL (reference sequence).

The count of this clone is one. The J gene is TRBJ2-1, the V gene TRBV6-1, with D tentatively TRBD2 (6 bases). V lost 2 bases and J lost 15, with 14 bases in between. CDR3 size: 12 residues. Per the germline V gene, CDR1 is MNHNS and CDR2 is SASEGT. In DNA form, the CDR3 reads TGTGCCAGCAGTGAAAGTATGGCGGGGCGGTTCTTC. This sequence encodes CASSESMAGRFF.

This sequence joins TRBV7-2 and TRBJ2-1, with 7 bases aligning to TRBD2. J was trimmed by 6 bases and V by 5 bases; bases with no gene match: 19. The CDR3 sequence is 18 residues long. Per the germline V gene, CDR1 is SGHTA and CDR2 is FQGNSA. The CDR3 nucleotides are TGTGCCAGCAGCCAAGACGCTAGCTGGGGGGGACCCTCCAATGAGCAGTTCTTC. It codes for CASSQDASWGGPSNEQFF.

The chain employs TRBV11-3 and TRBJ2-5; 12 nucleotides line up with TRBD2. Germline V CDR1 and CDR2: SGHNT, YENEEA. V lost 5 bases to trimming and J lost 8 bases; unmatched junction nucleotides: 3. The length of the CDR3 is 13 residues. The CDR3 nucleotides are TGTGCCAGCAGCATACTAGCGGGGGGAACCCAGTACTTC. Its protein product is CASSILAGGTQYF.

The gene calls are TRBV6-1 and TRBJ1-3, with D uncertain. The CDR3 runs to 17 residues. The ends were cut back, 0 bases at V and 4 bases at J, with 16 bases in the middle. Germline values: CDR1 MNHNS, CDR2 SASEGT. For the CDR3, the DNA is TGTGCCAGCAGTGAAGCGGGGAGGATCTCTCGGGGAAACACCATATATTTT. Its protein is CASSEAGRISRGNTIYF.

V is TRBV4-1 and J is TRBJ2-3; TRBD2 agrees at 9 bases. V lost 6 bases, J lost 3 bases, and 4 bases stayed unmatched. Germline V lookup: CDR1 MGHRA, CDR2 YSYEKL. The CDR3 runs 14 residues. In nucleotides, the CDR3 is TGCGCCAGCAGGATAGCGGGAGAAACAGATACGCAGTATTTT. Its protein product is CASRIAGETDTQYF.

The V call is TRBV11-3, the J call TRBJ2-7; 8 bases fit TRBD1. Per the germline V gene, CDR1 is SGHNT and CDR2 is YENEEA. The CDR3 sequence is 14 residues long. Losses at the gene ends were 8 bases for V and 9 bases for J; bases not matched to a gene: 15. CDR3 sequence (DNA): TGTGCCAGCGGTATTGGAGGGGGACAGGAGGTGCAGTACTTC. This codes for CASGIGGGQEVQYF.

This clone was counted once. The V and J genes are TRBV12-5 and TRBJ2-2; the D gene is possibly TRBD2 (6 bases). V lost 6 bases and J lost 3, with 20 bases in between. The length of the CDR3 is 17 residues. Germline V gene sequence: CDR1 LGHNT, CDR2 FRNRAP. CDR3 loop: CASGRWDFLNYTGELFF. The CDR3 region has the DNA TGTGCTAGTGGCCGATGGGACTTTCTAAACTACACCGGGGAGCTGTTTTTT. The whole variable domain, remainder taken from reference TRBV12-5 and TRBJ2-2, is DARVTQTPRHKVTEMGQEVTMRCQPILGHNTVFWYRQTMMQGLELLAYFRNRAPLDDSGMPKDRFSAEMPDATLATLKIQPSEPRDSAVYFCASGRWDFLNYTGELFFGEGSRLTVL.

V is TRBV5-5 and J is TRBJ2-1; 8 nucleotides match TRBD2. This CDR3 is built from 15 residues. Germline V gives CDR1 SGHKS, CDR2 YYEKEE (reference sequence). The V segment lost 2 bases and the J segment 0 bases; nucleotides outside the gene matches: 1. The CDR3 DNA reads TGTGCCAGCAGCTTAACTAGCGGCTCCTACAATGAGCAGTTCTTC. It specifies CASSLTSGSYNEQFF.

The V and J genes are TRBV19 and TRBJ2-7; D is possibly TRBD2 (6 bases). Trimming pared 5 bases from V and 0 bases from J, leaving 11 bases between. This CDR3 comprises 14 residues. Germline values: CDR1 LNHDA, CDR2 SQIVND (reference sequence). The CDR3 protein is CASSPGGVSYEQYV. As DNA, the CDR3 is TGTGCCAGTAGTCCCGGAGGGGTCTCCTACGAGCAGTACGTC.

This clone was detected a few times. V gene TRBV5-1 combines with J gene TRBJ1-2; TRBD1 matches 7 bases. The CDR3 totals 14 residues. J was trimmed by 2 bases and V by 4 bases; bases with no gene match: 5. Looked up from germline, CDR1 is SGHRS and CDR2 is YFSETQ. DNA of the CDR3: TGCGCCAGCAGCCACGGGACAGCAAACTATGGCTACACCTTC. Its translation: CASSHGTANYGYTF.

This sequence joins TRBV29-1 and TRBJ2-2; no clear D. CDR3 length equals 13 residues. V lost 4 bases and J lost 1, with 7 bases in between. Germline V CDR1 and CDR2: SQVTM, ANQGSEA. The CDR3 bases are TGCAGCGTTGCGTTAGTGAACACCGGGGAGCTGTTTTTT. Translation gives CSVALVNTGELFF.

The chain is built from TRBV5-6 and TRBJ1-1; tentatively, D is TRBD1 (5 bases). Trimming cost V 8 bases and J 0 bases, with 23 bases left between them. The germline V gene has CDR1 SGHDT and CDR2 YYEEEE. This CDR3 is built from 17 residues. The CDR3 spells CASRLRQLQFMNTEAFF. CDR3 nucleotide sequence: TGTGCCAGTCGTCTGCGACAGCTCCAATTTATGAACACTGAAGCTTTCTTT.

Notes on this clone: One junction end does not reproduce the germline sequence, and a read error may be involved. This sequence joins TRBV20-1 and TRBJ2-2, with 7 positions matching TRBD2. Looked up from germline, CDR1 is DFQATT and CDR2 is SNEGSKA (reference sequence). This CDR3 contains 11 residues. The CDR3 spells CSARGGWAGDF. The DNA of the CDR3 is TGCAGTGCTAGAGGGGGATGGGCGGGAGATTTT.

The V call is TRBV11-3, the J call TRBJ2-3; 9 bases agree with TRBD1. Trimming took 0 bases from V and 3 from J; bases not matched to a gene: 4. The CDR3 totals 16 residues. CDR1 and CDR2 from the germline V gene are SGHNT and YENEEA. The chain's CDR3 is CASSLDGGTGTDTQYF. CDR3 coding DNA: TGTGCCAGCAGCTTAGATGGTGGGACAGGGACAGATACGCAGTATTTT.

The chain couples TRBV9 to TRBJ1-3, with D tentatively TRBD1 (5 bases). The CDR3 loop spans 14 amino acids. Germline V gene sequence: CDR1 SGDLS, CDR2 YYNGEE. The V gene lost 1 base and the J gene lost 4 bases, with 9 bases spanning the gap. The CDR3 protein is CASSVKGQGNTIYF. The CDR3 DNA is TGTGCCAGCAGCGTAAAGGGGCAAGGAAACACCATATATTTT.